This TCR beta chain was captured in a study of preoperative IRX-2 immunotherapy in early breast cancer. TCRdb keeps only in-frame clones here, not all; method: immunoSEQ multiplex PCR. This sample yields around 25,000 clones, of which around 90% are seen a single time; about 30% belongs to the top ten. Trimming took off 4 bases at V and 10 bases at J, with 23 bases between the two ends. This CDR3 contains 16 residues. The V gene's germline CDR1 is SGHDN and CDR2 FVKESK. The treatment is: preoperative locoregional IRX-2 cytokine immunotherapy. Samples came from a phase Ib trial of preoperative locoregional IRX-2 cytokine immunotherapy.

The sequence derives from a human donor with breast cancer. The chain recombines TRBV14 with TRBJ2-1, with a weak D call TRBD2 (5 bases). The starting material was tumor tissue, obtained after IRX-2 immunotherapy. As DNA, the CDR3 is TGTGCCAGCAGCCCTTGGGAGCTTTTGGCGGGCGGGGAGCAGTTCTTC. Protein: CASSPWELLAGGEQFF.